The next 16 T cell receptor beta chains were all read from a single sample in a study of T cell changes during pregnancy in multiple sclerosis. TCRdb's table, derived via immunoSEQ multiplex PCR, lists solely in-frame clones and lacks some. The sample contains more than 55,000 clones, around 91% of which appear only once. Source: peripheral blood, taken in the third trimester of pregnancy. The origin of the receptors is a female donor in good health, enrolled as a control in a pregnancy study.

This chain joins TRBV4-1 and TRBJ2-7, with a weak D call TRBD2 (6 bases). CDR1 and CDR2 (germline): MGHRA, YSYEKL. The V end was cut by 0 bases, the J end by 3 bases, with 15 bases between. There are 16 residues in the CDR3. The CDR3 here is CASSQEAGKGYYEQYF. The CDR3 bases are TGCGCCAGCAGCCAAGAGGCGGGGAAAGGCTACTACGAGCAGTACTTC.

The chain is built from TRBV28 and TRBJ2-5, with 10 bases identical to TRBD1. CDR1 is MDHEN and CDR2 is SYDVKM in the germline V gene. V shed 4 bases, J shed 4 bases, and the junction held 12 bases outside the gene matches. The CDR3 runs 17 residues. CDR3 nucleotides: TGTGCCAGCAGTTCCCGGGACAGGGGATGGCTAATAGAGACCCAGTACTTC. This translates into CASSSRDRGWLIETQYF.

This chain's CDR3 is CASSDNRGRCWANSNQPQHF. In nucleotides, the CDR3 is TGTGCCAGCAGTGATAACAGAGGGCGATGTTGGGCAAATAGCAATCAGCCCCAGCATTTT. The chain links TRBV6-4 to TRBJ1-5; D remains unclear. This CDR3 comprises 20 residues. CDR1 is MRHNA and CDR2 is SNTAGT in the germline V gene. V was shortened by 3 bases and J by 0 bases, with 24 bases between the two germline ends.

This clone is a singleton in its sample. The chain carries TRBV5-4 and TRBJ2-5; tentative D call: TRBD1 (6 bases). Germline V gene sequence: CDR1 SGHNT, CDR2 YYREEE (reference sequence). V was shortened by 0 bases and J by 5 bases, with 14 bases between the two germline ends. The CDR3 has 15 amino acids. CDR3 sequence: CASSLEPRGGETQYF. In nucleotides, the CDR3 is TGTGCCAGCAGCTTGGAACCCAGGGGCGGGGAGACCCAGTACTTC.

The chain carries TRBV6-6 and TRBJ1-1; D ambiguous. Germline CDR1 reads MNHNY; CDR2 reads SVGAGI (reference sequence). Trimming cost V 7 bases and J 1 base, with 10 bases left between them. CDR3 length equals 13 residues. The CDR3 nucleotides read TGTGCCAGCACCCCCGGGGAGAACACTGAAGCTTTCTTT. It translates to CASTPGENTEAFF.

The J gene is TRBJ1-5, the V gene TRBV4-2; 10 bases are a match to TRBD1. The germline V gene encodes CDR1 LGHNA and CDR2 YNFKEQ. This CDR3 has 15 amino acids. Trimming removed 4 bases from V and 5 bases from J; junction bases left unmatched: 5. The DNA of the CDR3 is TGTGCCAGCAGCCCTTTCGGACAGGGGGATCAGCCCCAGCATTTT. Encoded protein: CASSPFGQGDQPQHF.

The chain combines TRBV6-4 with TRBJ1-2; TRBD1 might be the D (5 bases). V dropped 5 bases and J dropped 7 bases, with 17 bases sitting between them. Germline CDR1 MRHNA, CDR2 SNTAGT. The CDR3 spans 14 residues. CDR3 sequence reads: CASSRSPDGGGYTF. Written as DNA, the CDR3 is TGTGCCAGCAGTCGCTCCCCGGACGGGGGTGGCTACACCTTC.

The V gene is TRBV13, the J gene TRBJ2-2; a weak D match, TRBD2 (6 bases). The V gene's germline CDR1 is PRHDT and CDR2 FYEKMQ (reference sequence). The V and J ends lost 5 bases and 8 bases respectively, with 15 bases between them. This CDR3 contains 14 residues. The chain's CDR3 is CASSPGGTLGELFF. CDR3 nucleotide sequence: TGTGCCAGCAGCCCCGGGGGAACTCTTGGGGAGCTGTTTTTT.

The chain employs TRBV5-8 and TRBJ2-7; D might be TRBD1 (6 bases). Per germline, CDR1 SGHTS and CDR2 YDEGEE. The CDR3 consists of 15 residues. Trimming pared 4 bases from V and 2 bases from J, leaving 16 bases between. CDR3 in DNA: TGTGCCAGCAGCCAGTGGACAGTGGGGACCTACGAGCAGTACTTC. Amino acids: CASSQWTVGTYEQYF.

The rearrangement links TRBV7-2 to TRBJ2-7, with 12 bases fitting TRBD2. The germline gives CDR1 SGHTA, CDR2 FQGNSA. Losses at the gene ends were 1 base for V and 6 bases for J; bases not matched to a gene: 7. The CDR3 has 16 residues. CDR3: CASSLVLAGGPSEQYF. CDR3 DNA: TGTGCCAGCAGCTTAGTTCTAGCGGGAGGGCCGAGCGAGCAGTACTTC.

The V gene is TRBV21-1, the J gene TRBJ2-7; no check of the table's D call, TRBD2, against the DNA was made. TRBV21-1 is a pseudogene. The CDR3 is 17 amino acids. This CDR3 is CASRASGEAAKGYEQYF. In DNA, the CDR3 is TGTGCCAGCCGAGCTAGCGGGGAGGCCGCAAAAGGCTACGAGCAGTACTTC.

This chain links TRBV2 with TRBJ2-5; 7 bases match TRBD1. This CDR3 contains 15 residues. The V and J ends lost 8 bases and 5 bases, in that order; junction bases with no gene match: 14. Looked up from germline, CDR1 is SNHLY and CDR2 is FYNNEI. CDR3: CASGRASRGGETQYF. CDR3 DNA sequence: TGTGCCAGCGGCCGCGCATCAAGAGGGGGCGAGACCCAGTACTTC.

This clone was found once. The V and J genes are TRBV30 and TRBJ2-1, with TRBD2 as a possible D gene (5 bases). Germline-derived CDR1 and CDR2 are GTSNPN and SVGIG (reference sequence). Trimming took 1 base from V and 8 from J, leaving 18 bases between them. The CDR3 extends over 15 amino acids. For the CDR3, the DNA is TGTGCCTGGAGTGACCGCGGGTCCCGAGGCGATGAGCAGTTCTTC. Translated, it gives CAWSDRGSRGDEQFF.

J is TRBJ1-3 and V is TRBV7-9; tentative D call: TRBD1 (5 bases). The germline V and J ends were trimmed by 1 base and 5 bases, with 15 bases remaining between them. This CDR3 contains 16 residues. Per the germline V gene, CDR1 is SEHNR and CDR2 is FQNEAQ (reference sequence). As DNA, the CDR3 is TGTGCCAGCAGCTTAGAGGGACTGGCCAATCGAAACACCATATATTTT. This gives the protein CASSLEGLANRNTIYF. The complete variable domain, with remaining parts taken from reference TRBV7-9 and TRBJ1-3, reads DTGVSQNPRHKITKRGQNVTFRCDPISEHNRLYWYRQTLGQGPEFLTYFQNEAQLEKSRLLSDRFSAERPKGSFSTLEIQRTEQGDSAMYLCASSLEGLANRNTIYFGEGSWLTVV.

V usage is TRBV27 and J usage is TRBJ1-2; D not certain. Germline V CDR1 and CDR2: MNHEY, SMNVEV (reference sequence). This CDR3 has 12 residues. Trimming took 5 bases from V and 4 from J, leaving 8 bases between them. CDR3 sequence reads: CASSANRYGYTF. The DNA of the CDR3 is TGTGCCAGCAGTGCGAATCGCTATGGCTACACCTTC.

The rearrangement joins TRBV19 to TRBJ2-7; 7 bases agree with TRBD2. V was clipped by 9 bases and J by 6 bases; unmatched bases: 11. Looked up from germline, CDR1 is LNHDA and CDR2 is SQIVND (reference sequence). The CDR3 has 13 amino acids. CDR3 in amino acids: CASAARTSSEQYF. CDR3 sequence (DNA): TGTGCCAGCGCGGCCCGGACTAGTTCCGAGCAGTACTTC.